There are a few counts of the clone carrying this T cell receptor (beta chain). Its antigen is unknown. Between the trimmed V and J ends, which lost 0 bases and 4 bases, there was a span of 9 bases. This CDR3 region has 15 residues. From germline, CDR1 is LGHNA and CDR2 YSLEER. Each CDR3 protein gets one entry after TCRdb re-called the reads with MiXCR. The data contain hundreds of thousands of distinct CDR3 sequences, roughly 33% of them singletons. This specimen comes from a study of T cell repertoires in cytomegalovirus infection. The wider study: Recently identified HLA-C-restricted CMV epitopes were used, and well-studied HLA-B-restricted CMV epitopes were used as well. Public TCR beta signatures were indicative of both CMV infection and a matching HLA type.

Overall study results and limits: The ex vivo response was dominated by HLA-C-restricted CMV-specific TCR beta clonotypes. Summed frequency of shared TCR beta families picked out CMV carriers who also had the relevant HLA.

The specimen was cultured PBMCs, collected from culture after CMV antigen stimulation. This receptor was obtained from a human donor in good health (CMV status not recorded). Some clones in this sample may be carry-over from other donors' samples. The chain employs TRBV4-3 and TRBJ2-2; D not certain. CDR3: CASSQEGNPTGELFF. CDR3 nucleotide sequence: TGCGCCAGCAGCCAAGAAGGGAACCCCACCGGGGAGCTGTTTTTT.